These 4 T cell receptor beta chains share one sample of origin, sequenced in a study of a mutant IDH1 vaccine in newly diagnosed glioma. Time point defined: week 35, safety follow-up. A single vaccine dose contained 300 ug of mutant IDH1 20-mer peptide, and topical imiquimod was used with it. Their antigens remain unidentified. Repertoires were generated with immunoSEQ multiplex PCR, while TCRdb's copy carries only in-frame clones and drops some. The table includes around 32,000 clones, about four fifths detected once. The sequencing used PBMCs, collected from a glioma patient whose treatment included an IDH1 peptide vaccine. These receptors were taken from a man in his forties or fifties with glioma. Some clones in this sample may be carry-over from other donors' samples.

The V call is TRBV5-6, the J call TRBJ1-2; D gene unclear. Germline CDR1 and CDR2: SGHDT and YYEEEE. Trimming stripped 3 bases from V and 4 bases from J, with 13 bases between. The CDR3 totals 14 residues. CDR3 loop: CASSSTPRSYGYTF. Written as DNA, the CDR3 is TGTGCCAGCAGCTCCACGCCACGGAGCTATGGCTACACCTTC.

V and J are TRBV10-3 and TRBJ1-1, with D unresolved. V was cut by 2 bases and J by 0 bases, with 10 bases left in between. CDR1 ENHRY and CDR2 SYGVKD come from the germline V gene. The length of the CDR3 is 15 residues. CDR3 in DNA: TGTGCCATCAGTGAGATCCAGTCTGTGAACACTGAAGCTTTCTTT. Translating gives CAISEIQSVNTEAFF.

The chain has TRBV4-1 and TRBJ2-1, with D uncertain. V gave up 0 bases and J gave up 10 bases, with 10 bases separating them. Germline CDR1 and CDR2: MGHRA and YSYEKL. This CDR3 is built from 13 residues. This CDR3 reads CASSQEAPIEQFF. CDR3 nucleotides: TGCGCCAGCAGCCAAGAGGCTCCGATCGAGCAGTTCTTC.

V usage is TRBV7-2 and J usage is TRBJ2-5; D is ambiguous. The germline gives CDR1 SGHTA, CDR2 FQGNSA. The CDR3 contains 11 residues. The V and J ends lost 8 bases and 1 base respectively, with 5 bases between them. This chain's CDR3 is CASRSQETQYF. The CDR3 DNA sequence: TGTGCCAGCCGGAGCCAAGAGACCCAGTACTTC. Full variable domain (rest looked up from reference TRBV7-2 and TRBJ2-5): GAGVSQSPSNKVTEKGKDVELRCDPISGHTALYWYRQSLGQGLEFLIYFQGNSAPDKSGLPSDRFSAERTGGSVSTLTIQRTQQEDSAVYLCASRSQETQYFGPGTRLLVL.